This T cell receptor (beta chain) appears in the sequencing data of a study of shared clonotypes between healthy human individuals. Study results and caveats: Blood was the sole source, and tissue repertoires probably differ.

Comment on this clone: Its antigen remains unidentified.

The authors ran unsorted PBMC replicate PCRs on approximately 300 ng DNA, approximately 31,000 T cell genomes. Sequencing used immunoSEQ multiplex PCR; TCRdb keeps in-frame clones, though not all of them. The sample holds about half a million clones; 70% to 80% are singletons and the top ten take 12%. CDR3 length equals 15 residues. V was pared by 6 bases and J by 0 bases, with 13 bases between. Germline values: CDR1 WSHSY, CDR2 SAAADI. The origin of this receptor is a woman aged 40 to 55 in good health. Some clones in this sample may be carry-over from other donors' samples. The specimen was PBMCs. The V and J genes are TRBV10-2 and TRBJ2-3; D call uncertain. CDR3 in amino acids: CASSLVSTSTDTQYF. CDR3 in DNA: TGCGCCAGCAGCCTAGTTTCAACTAGCACAGATACGCAGTATTTT.